This T cell receptor (beta chain) was recorded in a study of CD8+ T cells in alopecia areata. The germline V gene has CDR1 MDHEN and CDR2 SYDVKM. The CDR3 consists of 13 residues. V was trimmed by 5 bases and J by 7 bases, leaving 12 bases between them. In its sample, this clone was seen a few times. After isolation, RNA underwent reverse transcription to generate cDNA as the sequencing template. Repertoires were generated with immunoSEQ multiplex PCR, while TCRdb's copy carries only in-frame clones and drops some. This sample has 150,000 to 200,000 clones, with about three fifths found just once. The clonotype was recovered from a human donor in good health. The chain uses TRBV28 and TRBJ2-1; no definite D call. The specimen was CD4+ T cells sorted from blood. CDR3: CASSLQIPNEQFF. The CDR3 DNA sequence: TGTGCCAGCAGTCTGCAAATTCCGAATGAGCAGTTCTTC.